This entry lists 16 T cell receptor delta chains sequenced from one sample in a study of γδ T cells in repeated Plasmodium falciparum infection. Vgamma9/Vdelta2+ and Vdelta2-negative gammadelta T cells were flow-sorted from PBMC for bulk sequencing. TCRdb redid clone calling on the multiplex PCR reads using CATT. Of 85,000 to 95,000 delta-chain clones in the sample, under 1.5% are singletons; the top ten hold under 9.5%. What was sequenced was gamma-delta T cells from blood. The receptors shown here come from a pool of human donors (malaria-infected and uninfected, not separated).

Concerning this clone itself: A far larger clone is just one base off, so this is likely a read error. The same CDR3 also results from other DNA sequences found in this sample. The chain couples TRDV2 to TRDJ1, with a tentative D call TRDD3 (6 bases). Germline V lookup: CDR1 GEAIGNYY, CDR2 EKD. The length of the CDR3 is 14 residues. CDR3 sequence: CACDTVTGTDKLIF. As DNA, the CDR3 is TGTGCCTGTGACACCGTAACTGGGACCGACAAACTCATCTTT.

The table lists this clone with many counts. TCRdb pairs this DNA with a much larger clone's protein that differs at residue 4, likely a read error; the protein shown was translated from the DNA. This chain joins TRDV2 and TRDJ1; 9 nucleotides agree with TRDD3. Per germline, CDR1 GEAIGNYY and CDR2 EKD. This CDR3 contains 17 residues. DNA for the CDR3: TGTGCCTGTGGCACCGTGGGCCTGGGGGATCCTACCGATAAACTCATCTTT. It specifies CACGTVGLGDPTDKLIF.

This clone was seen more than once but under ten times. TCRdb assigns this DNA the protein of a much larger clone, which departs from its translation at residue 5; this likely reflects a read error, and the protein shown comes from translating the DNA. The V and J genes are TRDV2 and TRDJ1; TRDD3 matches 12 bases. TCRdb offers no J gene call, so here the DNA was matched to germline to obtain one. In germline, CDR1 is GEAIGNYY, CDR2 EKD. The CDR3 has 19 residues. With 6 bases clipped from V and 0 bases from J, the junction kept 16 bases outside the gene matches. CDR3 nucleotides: TGTGCCTGTCCCCCTTCCACTGGGGGATACACGCCTTACACCGATAAACTCATCTTT. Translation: CACPPSTGGYTPYTDKLIF.

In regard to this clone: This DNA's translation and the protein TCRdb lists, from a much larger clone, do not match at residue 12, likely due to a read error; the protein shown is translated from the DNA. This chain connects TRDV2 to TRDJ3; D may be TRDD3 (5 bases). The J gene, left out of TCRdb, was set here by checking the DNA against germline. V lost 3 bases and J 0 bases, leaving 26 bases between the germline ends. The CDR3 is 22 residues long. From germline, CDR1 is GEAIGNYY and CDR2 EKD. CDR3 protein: CACDSIGGMGPVSSWDTRQMFF. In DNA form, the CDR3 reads TGTGCCTGTGACTCGATCGGAGGGATGGGGCCCGTTAGCTCCTGGGACACCCGACAGATGTTTTTC.

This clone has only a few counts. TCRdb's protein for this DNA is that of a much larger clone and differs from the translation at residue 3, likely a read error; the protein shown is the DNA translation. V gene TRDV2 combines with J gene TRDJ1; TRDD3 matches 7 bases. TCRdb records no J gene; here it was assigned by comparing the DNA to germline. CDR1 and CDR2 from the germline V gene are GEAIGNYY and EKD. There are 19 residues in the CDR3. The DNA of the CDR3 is TGTGCCCGTGACACCGTACTGGGGATAAACACGGTCACAACCGATAAACTCATCTTT. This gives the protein CARDTVLGINTVTTDKLIF.

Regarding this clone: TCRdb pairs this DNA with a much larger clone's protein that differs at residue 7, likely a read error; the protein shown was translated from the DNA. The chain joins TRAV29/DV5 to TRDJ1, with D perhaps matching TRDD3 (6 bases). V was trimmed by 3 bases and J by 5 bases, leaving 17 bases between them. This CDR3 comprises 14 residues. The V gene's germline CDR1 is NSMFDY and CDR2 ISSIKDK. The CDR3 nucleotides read TGTGCAGCAAAGCGAAGCCCGGGGGAGGATAAACTCATCTTT. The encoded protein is CAAKRSPGEDKLIF.

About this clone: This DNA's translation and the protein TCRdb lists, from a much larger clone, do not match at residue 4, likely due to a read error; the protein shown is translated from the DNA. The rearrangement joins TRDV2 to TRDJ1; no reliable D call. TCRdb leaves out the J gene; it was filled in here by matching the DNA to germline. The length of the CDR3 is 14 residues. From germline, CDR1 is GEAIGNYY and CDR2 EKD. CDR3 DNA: TGTGCCTGTTACACCGGTACCTGCACCGATAAACTCATCTTT. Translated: CACYTGTCTDKLIF.

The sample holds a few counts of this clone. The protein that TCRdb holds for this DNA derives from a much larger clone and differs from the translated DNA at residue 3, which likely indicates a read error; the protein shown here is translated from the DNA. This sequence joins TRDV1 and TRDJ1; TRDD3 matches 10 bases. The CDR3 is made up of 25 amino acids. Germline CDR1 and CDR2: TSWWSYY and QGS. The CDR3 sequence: CAPGEMKGVLRFDWGIRGDADKLIF. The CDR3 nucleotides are TGTGCTCCTGGGGAAATGAAGGGCGTCCTACGTTTCGACTGGGGGATTCGGGGGGACGCCGATAAACTCATCTTT.

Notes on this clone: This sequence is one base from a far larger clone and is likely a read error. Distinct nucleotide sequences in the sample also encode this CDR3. CDR3 coding DNA: TGTGCTCTTGGGTTAGGCCTCCCAATACTGGGACACTACACCGATAAACTCATCTTT. The encoded protein is CALGLGLPILGHYTDKLIF. V usage is TRDV1 and J usage is TRDJ1; TRDD3 might be the D (6 bases). Because TCRdb records no J gene, it was assigned here through a match of the DNA to germline. Per germline, CDR1 TSWWSYY and CDR2 QGS. This CDR3 contains 19 residues. V dropped 5 bases and J dropped 0 bases, with 25 bases sitting between them.

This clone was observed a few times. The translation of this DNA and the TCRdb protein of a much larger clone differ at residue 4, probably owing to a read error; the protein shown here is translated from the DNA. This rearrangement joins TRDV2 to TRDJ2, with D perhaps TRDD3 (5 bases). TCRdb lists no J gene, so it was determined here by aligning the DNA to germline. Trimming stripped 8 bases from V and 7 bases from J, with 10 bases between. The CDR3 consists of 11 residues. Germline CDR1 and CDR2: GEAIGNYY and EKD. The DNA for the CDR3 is TGTGCCTACCGAGGGGGAGCACAACTCTTCTTT. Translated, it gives CAYRGGAQLFF.

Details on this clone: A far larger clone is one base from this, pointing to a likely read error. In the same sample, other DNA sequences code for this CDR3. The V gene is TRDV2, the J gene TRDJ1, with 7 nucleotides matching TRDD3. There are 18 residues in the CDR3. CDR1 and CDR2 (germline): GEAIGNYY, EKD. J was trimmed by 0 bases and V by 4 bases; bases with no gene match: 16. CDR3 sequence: CACDTVPLRIRDTDKLIF. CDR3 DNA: TGTGCCTGTGATACCGTTCCTCTTCGGATACGGGACACCGATAAACTCATCTTT.

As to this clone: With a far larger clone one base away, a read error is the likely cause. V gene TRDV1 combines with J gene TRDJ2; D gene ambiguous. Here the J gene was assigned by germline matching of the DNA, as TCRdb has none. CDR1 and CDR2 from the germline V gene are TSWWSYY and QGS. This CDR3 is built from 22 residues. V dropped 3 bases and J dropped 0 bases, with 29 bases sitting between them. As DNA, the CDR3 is TGTGCTCTTGGGGAGCCGCGTCTGCCTGGAAGGAGAGGATTAGCTTTGACAGCACAACTCTTCTTT. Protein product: CALGEPRLPGRRGLALTAQLFF.

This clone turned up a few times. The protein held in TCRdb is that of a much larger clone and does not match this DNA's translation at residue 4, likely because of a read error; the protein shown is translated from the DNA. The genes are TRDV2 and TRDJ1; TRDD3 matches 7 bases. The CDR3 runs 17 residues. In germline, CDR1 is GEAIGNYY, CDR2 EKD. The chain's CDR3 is CACGTGFGGPYTDKLIF. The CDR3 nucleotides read TGTGCCTGTGGCACCGGTTTTGGGGGACCGTACACCGATAAACTCATCTTT.

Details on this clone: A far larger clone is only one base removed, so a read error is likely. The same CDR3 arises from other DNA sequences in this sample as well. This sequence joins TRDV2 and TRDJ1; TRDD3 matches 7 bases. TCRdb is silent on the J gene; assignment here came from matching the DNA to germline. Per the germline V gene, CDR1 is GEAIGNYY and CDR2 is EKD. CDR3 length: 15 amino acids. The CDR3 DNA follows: TGTGCCTGTGGCGTGCTGGGGGCCTACACCGACAAACTCATCTTT. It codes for CACGVLGAYTDKLIF.

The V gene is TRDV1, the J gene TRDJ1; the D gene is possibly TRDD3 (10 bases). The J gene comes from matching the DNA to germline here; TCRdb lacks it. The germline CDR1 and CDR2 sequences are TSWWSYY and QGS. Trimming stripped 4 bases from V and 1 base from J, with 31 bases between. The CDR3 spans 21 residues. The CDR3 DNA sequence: TGTGCTCTTGGGGGCTGGCCTTCCTACAATGGGGGATACTGGTGCACCGATAAACTCATCTTT. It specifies CALGGWPSYNGGYWCTDKLIF.

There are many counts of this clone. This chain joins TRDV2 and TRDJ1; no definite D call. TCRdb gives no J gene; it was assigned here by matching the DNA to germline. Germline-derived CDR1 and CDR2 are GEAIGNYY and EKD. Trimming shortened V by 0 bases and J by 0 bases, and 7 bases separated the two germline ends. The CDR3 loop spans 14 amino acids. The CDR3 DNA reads TGTGCCTGTGACACCGACGGGTACACCGATAAACTCATCTTT. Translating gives CACDTDGYTDKLIF.